This TCR beta chain was sequenced for a study of blood T cell repertoires in COVID-19. Clones were sequenced by immunoSEQ multiplex PCR, and TCRdb holds only the in-frame ones, with some missing. Here the sample spans about 140,000 clones, about 88% being singletons. This CDR3 comprises 16 residues. Germline V CDR1 and CDR2: MNHEY, SVGEGT. The V end was cut by 2 bases, the J end by 2 bases, with 13 bases between. The chain employs TRBV6-2 or TRBV6-3 and TRBJ2-1; D unresolved. The specimen was peripheral blood. This receptor was taken from a human donor in a cohort sampled during active COVID-19. Written as DNA, the CDR3 is TGTGCCAGCAGTTACGTACCAGGCGTTACCTACAATGAGCAGTTCTTC. It encodes CASSYVPGVTYNEQFF.